These 19 T cell receptor beta chains originate from one sample sequenced in a study of blood T cell repertoires in COVID-19. Repertoires were generated with immunoSEQ multiplex PCR, while TCRdb's copy carries only in-frame clones and drops some. The sample has 300,000 to 400,000 clones, roughly 87% seen once. Sequencing was performed on peripheral blood. The origin of the receptors is a man aged 25-45 years with COVID-19, enrolled during active disease.

The chain employs TRBV6-2 or TRBV6-3 and TRBJ2-3, with D maybe TRBD2 (5 bases). Germline V gene data show CDR1 as MNHEY and CDR2 as SVGEGT. The CDR3 is 15 residues long. V was trimmed by 5 bases and J by 5 bases, leaving 17 bases between them. CDR3 coding DNA: TGTGCCAGCAGTAGGACCCTCGGAACTAGAGATACGCAGTATTTT. This translates into CASSRTLGTRDTQYF.

The rearrangement joins TRBV28 to TRBJ1-1; 9 nucleotides line up with TRBD1. This CDR3 has 13 residues. V lost 6 bases to trimming and J lost 6 bases; unmatched junction nucleotides: 5. Germline CDR1 and CDR2: MDHEN and SYDVKM. The DNA for the CDR3 is TGTGCCAGCAGATCCCGACAGGGGGCTGAAGCTTTCTTT. Translation gives CASRSRQGAEAFF.

This clone was detected only once. The chain combines TRBV10-3 with TRBJ1-1; D remains unclear. The CDR3 extends over 12 amino acids. V gave up 10 bases and J gave up 0 bases, with 9 bases separating them. The germline V gene encodes CDR1 ENHRY and CDR2 SYGVKD. Written as DNA, the CDR3 is TGTGCCACCACTAGTCTGAACACTGAAGCTTTCTTT. This codes for CATTSLNTEAFF.

The chain uses TRBV28 and TRBJ2-3; perhaps TRBD2 as D (6 bases). The germline V gene has CDR1 MDHEN and CDR2 SYDVKM. V gave up 3 bases and J gave up 4 bases, with 20 bases separating them. This CDR3 is 17 amino acids long. The CDR3 DNA follows: TGTGCCAGCAGTTTCAGTCAGGGCGGGACGGACGCAGATACGCAGTATTTT. This translates into CASSFSQGGTDADTQYF. Supplemented by reference TRBV28 and TRBJ2-3, the full variable domain reads DVKVTQSSRYLVKRTGEKVFLECVQDMDHENMFWYRQDPGLGLRLIYFSYDVKMKEKGDIPEGYSVSREKKERFSLILESASTNQTSMYLCASSFSQGGTDADTQYFGPGTRLTVL.

The J gene is TRBJ2-7, the V gene TRBV27, with 11 bases aligning to TRBD2. V shed 8 bases and J 3 bases; nucleotides not matched to a gene: 15. Germline V gene data show CDR1 as MNHEY and CDR2 as SMNVEV (reference sequence). This CDR3 contains 17 residues. CDR3 nucleotide sequence: TGTGCCAGCGGGAGCCTAACTAGCGGGGGTACTTACTACGAGCAGTACTTC. Translated: CASGSLTSGGTYYEQYF.

This chain uses TRBV18 with TRBJ1-2; 7 nucleotides align to TRBD1. The CDR3 consists of 13 residues. V was clipped by 2 bases and J by 11 bases; unmatched bases: 8. Germline CDR1 is KGHSH and CDR2 is LQKENI. In nucleotides, the CDR3 is TGTGCCAGCTCACCAGATGTGGGACAGATATACACCTTC. Translated, it gives CASSPDVGQIYTF.

The V gene is TRBV5-1, the J gene TRBJ1-1, with a possible D match to TRBD1 (6 bases). Germline V gene sequence: CDR1 SGHRS, CDR2 YFSETQ. CDR3 length: 13 amino acids. V lost 2 bases and J 3 bases, leaving 8 bases between the germline ends. CDR3 DNA sequence: TGCGCCAGCAGCTTCACAGGGTACACTGAAGCTTTCTTT. Protein product: CASSFTGYTEAFF.

The rearrangement links TRBV4-2 to TRBJ1-2; the D gene is possibly TRBD1 (5 bases). The germline V gene has CDR1 LGHNA and CDR2 YNFKEQ. V lost 1 base and J 4 bases, leaving 13 bases between the germline ends. This CDR3 has 15 residues. The CDR3: CASSQGPPGGYGYTF. The CDR3 DNA is TGTGCCAGCAGCCAAGGGCCCCCCGGGGGCTATGGCTACACCTTC.

For this clone: Other DNA sequences from this sample encode an identical CDR3 as well. The chain uses TRBV6-2 or TRBV6-3 and TRBJ2-3, with D perhaps TRBD1 (5 bases). Germline CDR1 and CDR2: MNHEY and SVGEGT. The length of the CDR3 is 15 residues. The V gene lost 2 bases and the J gene lost 0 bases, with 9 bases spanning the gap. CDR3 sequence (DNA): TGTGCCAGCAGTTACCTGGCAGGGAGCACAGATACGCAGTATTTT. Translated, it gives CASSYLAGSTDTQYF.

The J gene is TRBJ2-7, the V gene TRBV5-1, with D possibly being TRBD2 (5 bases). Per the germline V gene, CDR1 is SGHRS and CDR2 is YFSETQ. Trimming left V 3 bases short and J 0 bases short, with 7 bases between. This CDR3 is 13 amino acids long. Here the CDR3 reads CASSYGSSYEQYF. The CDR3, as DNA: TGCGCCAGCAGCTATGGGAGCTCCTACGAGCAGTACTTC.

The CDR3 is CASSVGTPATEAFF. The CDR3 DNA sequence: TGTGCCAGCAGCGTAGGGACACCCGCTACTGAAGCTTTCTTT. The genes are TRBV9 and TRBJ1-1; a weak D match, TRBD1 (5 bases). The germline CDR1 and CDR2 sequences are SGDLS and YYNGEE. V dropped 0 bases and J dropped 5 bases, with 11 bases sitting between them. The CDR3 is 14 amino acids.

This chain joins TRBV13 and TRBJ2-7, with 10 bases fitting TRBD1. Germline V gene sequence: CDR1 PRHDT, CDR2 FYEKMQ (reference sequence). V gave up 6 bases and J gave up 7 bases; unmatched junction bases: 9. The CDR3 totals 14 residues. CDR3 residues: CASRPGTGVREQYF. In DNA form, the CDR3 reads TGTGCCAGCAGACCCGGGACAGGGGTGCGAGAGCAGTACTTC.

The chain combines TRBV2 with TRBJ1-1; a possible D gene is TRBD1 (6 bases). V was pared by 4 bases and J by 1 base, with 7 bases between. The germline V gene has CDR1 SNHLY and CDR2 FYNNEI. CDR3 length: 13 amino acids. CDR3 DNA sequence: TGTGCCAGCAGTGGACAGGAGAACACTGAAGCTTTCTTT. Translated: CASSGQENTEAFF.

The chain couples TRBV4-2 to TRBJ1-2, with TRBD1 identical over 9 bases. V lost 0 bases, J lost 5 bases, and 4 bases stayed unmatched. Germline-derived CDR1 and CDR2 are LGHNA and YNFKEQ. CDR3 size: 15 residues. CDR3 nucleotide sequence: TGTGCCAGCAGCCAAGAACAGGGGGCGTTATATGGCTACACCTTC. It encodes CASSQEQGALYGYTF.

The chain has TRBV19 and TRBJ1-5, with unresolved D. This CDR3 has 15 amino acids. Trimming pared 5 bases from V and 3 bases from J, leaving 14 bases between. The germline V gene encodes CDR1 LNHDA and CDR2 SQIVND (reference sequence). CDR3 nucleotide sequence: TGTGCCAGTAGTCTGGAAAGGAGATACAATCAGCCCCAGCATTTT. It codes for CASSLERRYNQPQHF. Full variable domain (remainder filled in from reference TRBV19 and TRBJ1-5): DGGITQSPKYLFRKEGQNVTLSCEQNLNHDAMYWYRQDPGQGLRLIYYSQIVNDFQKGDIAEGYSVSREKKESFPLTVTSAQKNPTAFYLCASSLERRYNQPQHFGDGTRLSIL.

The V call is TRBV5-4, the J call TRBJ2-7; 10 bases agree with TRBD2. The germline V gene has CDR1 SGHNT and CDR2 YYREEE (reference sequence). CDR3 size: 16 residues. The V and J ends lost 3 bases and 2 bases, in that order; junction bases with no gene match: 8. CDR3 sequence reads: CASSSAASGGTYEQYF. The DNA for the CDR3 is TGTGCCAGCAGCTCCGCGGCTAGCGGGGGAACCTACGAGCAGTACTTC.

The DNA for the CDR3 is TGTGCCATCTCAGGGGAAGGAAACACCATATATTTT. Protein: CAISGEGNTIYF. The V call is TRBV10-3, the J call TRBJ1-3, with D perhaps TRBD1 (6 bases). This CDR3 has 12 amino acids. Trimming took 8 bases from V and 4 from J, leaving 9 bases between them. Germline CDR1 ENHRY, CDR2 SYGVKD.

The rearrangement joins TRBV29-1 to TRBJ2-1; D gene unclear. The CDR3 is 12 residues long. The germline V gene has CDR1 SQVTM and CDR2 ANQGSEA. The V gene lost 1 base and the J gene lost 6 bases, with 7 bases spanning the gap. The CDR3 reads CSVEGGFNEQFF. The CDR3 DNA sequence: TGCAGCGTTGAAGGCGGATTCAATGAGCAGTTCTTC.

The rearrangement joins TRBV28 to TRBJ1-2, with D tentatively TRBD1 (5 bases). Trimming cost V 2 bases and J 5 bases, with 9 bases left between them. In germline, CDR1 is MDHEN, CDR2 SYDVKM. The CDR3 sequence is 13 residues long. In DNA, the CDR3 is TGTGCCAGCAGTTTAGACCAGGGATATGGCTACACCTTC. Protein sequence: CASSLDQGYGYTF.